This T cell receptor beta chain was captured by sequencing in a study of CDR3 diversity in severe acne. Ten or more counts support this clonotype. MiXCR, run by TCRdb on the PCR reads, gives a single entry per CDR3 protein. The sample has about 97,000 distinct CDR3 sequences; roughly 51% are singletons. The CDR3 extends over 18 amino acids. V was pared by 4 bases and J by 1 base, with 12 bases of the junction left unmatched. Germline CDR1 SGHAT, CDR2 FQNNGV. What was sequenced was blood. The sequence came from a male donor with acne. This chain links TRBV11-2 with TRBJ2-1; TRBD1 agrees at 8 bases. The CDR3 nucleotides read TGTGCCAGCAGCTCCCCGGGCAGGGGGCTTAGGTCCTACAATGAGCAGTTCTTC. Residues: CASSSPGRGLRSYNEQFF.